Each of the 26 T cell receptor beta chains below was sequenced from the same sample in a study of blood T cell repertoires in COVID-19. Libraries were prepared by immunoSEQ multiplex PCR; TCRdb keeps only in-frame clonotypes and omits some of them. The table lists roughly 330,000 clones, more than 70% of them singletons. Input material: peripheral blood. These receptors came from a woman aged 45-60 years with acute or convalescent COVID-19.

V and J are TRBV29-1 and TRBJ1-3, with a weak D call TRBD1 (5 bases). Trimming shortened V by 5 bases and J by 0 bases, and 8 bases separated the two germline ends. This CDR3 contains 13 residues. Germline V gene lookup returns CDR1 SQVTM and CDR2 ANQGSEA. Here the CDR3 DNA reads TGCAGCGTTTACGACAGCTCTGGAAACACCATATATTTT. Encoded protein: CSVYDSSGNTIYF.

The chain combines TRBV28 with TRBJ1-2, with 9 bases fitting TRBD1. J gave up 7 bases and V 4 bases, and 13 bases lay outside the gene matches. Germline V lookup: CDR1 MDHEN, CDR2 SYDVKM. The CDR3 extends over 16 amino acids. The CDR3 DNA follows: TGTGCCAGCAGTTCCCTGACAGGGGGAGGTAATGGTGGCTACACCTTC. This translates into CASSSLTGGGNGGYTF.

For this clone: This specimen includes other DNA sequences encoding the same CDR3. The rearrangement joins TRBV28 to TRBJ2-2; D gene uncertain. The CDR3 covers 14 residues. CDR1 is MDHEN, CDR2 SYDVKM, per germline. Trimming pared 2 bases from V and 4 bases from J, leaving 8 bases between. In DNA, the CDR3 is TGTGCCAGCAGTTTAGCCCAGGCCACCGGGGAGCTGTTTTTT. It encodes CASSLAQATGELFF.

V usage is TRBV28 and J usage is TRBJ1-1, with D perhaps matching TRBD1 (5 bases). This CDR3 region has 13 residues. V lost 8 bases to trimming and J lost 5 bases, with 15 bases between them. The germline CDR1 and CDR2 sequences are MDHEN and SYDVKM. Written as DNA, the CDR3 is TGTGCCAGCTATACCTCAGGGTATACTGAAGCTTTCTTT. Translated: CASYTSGYTEAFF.

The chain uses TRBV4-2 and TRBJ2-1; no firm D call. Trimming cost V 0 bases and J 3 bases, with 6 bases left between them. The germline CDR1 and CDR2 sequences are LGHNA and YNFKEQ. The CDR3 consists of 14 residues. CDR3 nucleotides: TGTGCCAGCAGCCAAGACTTAGACTACAATGAGCAGTTCTTC. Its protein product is CASSQDLDYNEQFF.

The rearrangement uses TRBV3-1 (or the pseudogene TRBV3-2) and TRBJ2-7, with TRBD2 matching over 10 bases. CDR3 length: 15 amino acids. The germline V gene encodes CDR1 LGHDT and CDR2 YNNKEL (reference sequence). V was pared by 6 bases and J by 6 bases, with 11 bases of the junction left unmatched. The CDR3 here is CASRPNPSGSREQYF. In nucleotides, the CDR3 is TGTGCCAGCAGGCCTAATCCTAGCGGGAGTCGCGAGCAGTACTTC.

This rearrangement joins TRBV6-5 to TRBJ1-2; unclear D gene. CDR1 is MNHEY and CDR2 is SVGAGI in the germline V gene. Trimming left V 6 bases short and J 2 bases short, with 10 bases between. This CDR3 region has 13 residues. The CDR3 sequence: CASRQTENYGYTF. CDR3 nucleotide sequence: TGTGCCAGCAGACAAACAGAGAACTATGGCTACACCTTC.

The CDR3 region is CASSYSTLAGAEQYF. In DNA form, the CDR3 reads TGTGCCAGCAGTTACTCGACTCTAGCGGGAGCCGAGCAGTACTTC. V and J are TRBV6-5 and TRBJ2-7, with TRBD2 matching 10 bases. Germline V gene data show CDR1 as MNHEY and CDR2 as SVGAGI. The CDR3 length is 15 residues. J was trimmed by 6 bases and V by 0 bases; bases with no gene match: 5.

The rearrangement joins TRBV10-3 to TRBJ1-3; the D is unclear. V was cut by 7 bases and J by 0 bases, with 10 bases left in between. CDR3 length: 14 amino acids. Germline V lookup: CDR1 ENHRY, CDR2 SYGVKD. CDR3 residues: CAIMRGSSGNTIYF. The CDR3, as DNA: TGTGCCATCATGAGAGGGTCCTCTGGAAACACCATATATTTT.

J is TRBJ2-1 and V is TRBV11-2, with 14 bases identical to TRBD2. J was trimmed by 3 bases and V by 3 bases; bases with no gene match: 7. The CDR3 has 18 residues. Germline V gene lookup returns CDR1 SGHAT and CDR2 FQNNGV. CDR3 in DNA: TGTGCCAGCAGCTTCGGGACTAGCGGGAGTTTATACTACAATGAGCAGTTCTTC. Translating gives CASSFGTSGSLYYNEQFF.

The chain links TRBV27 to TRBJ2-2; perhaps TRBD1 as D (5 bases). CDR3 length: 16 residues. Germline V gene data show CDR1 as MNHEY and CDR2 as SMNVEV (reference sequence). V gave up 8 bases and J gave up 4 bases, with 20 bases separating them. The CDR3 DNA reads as TGTGCCAGCGAGAACTCGGCAGGGCCCCGCACCGGGGAGCTGTTTTTT. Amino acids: CASENSAGPRTGELFF.

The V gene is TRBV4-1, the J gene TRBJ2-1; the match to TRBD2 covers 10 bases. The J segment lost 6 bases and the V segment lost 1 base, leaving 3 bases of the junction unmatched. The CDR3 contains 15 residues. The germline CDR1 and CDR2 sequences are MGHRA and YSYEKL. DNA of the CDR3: TGCGCCAGCAGCCAAGGAGCGGGAGGGGTCAATGAGCAGTTCTTC. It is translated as CASSQGAGGVNEQFF.

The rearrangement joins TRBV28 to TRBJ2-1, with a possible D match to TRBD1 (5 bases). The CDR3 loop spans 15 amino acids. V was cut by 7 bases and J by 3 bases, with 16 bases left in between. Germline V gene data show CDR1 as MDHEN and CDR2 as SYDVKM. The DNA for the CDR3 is TGTGCCAGCATCGAAGGGGTGCAGGGCTACAATGAGCAGTTCTTC. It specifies CASIEGVQGYNEQFF. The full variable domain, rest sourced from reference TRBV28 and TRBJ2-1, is DVKVTQSSRYLVKRTGEKVFLECVQDMDHENMFWYRQDPGLGLRLIYFSYDVKMKEKGDIPEGYSVSREKKERFSLILESASTNQTSMYLCASIEGVQGYNEQFFGPGTRLTVL.

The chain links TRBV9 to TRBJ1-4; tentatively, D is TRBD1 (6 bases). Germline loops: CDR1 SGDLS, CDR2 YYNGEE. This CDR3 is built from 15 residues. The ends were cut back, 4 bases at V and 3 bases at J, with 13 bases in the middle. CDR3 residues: CASSRAGTSNEKLFF. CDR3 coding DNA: TGTGCCAGCAGCCGCGCCGGGACATCTAATGAAAAACTGTTTTTT.

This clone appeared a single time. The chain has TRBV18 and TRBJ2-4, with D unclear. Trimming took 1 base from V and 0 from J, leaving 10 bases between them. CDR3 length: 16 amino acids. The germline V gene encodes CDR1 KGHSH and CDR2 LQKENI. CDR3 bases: TGTGCCAGCTCACCACGAGCTAGACTAGCCAAAAACATTCAGTACTTC. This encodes CASSPRARLAKNIQYF.

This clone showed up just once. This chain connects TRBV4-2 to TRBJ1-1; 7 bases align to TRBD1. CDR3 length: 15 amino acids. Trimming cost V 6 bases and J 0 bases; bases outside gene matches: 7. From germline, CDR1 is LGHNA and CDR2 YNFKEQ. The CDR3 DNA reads TGTGCCAGCAGAATCTGGGACAGCCTGAACACTGAAGCTTTCTTT. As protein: CASRIWDSLNTEAFF.

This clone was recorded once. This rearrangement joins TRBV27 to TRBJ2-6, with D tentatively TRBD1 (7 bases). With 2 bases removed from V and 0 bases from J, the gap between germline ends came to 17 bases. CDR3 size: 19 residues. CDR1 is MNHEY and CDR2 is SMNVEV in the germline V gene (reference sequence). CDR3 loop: CASSLRRGRTPSGANVLTF. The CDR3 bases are TGTGCCAGCAGTTTACGGAGGGGGCGAACTCCCTCTGGGGCCAACGTCCTGACTTTC.

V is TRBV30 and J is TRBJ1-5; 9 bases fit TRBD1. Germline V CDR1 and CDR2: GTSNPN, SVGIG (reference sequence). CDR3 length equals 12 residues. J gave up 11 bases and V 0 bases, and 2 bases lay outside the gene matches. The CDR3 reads CAWSVDRGSQHF. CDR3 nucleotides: TGTGCCTGGAGTGTAGACAGGGGGTCCCAGCATTTT.

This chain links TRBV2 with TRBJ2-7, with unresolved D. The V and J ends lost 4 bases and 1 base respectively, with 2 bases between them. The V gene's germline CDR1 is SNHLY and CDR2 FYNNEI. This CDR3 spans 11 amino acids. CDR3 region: CASSVSYEQYF. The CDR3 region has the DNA TGTGCCAGCAGTGTATCCTACGAGCAGTACTTC.

The CDR3 DNA reads as TGTGCCAGCAGTTTATGGACAGATGGCTATGGCTACACCTTC. Its protein product is CASSLWTDGYGYTF. This chain links TRBV28 with TRBJ1-2; D is possibly TRBD1 (5 bases). V dropped 0 bases and J dropped 4 bases, with 9 bases sitting between them. CDR1 is MDHEN, CDR2 SYDVKM, per germline. The CDR3 runs to 14 residues.

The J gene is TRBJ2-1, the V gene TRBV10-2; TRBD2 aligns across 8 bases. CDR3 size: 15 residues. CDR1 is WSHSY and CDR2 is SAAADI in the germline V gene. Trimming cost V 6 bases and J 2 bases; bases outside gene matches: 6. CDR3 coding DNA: TGCGCCAGCAGGAGCGGGAGAGTTACCTACAATGAGCAGTTCTTC. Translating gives CASRSGRVTYNEQFF.

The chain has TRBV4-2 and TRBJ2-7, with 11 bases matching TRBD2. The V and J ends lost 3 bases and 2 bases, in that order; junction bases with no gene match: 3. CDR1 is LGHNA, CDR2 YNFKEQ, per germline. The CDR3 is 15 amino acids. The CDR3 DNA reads TGTGCCAGCAGCCATCTAGCGGGAGGCCCCTACGAGCAGTACTTC. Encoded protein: CASSHLAGGPYEQYF.

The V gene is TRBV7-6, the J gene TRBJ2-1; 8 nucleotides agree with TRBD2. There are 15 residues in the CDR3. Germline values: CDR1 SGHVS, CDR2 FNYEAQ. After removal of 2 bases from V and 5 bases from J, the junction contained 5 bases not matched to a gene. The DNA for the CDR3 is TGTGCCAGCAGCTTAATTAGCGGGATTGACAATGAGCAGTTCTTC. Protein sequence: CASSLISGIDNEQFF.

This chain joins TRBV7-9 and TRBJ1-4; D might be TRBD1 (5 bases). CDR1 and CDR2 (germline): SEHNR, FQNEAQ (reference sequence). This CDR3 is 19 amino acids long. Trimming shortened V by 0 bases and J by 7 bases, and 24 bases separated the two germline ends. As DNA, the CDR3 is TGTGCCAGCAGCTTAGCGCGTGCAGGGCAGGCTGGCCCCCGTGAAAAACTGTTTTTT. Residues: CASSLARAGQAGPREKLFF.

Here the CDR3 DNA reads TGCGCCAGCAGCTCCCGGGACTTTGGGGGGAATGAGCAGTTCTTC. Residues: CASSSRDFGGNEQFF. V gene TRBV5-1 combines with J gene TRBJ2-1; D is perhaps TRBD2 (6 bases). Looked up from germline, CDR1 is SGHRS and CDR2 is YFSETQ. The CDR3 has 15 amino acids. The V gene lost 3 bases and the J gene lost 7 bases, with 17 bases spanning the gap.

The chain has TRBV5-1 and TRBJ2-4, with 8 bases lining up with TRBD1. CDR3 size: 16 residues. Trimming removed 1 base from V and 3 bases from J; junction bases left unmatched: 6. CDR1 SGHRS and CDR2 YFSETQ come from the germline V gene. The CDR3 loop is CASSLRETGVKNIQYF. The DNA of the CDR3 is TGCGCCAGCAGCTTGCGGGAGACAGGGGTCAAAAACATTCAGTACTTC.